The 15 T cell receptor beta chains reported below all come from one sample, sequenced in a study of shared clonotypes between healthy human individuals. Some clones are missing from TCRdb's copy, which holds only in-frame ones; the method was immunoSEQ multiplex PCR. The sample lists 2 million to 2.5 million clones; 90% to 95% were seen once. The sample comprised naive CD4+ T cells sorted from blood. Specified subset: CD45RA+ positively selected. These receptors came from a man in his late teens or twenties in good health.

The rearrangement links TRBV18 to TRBJ2-3, with TRBD2 matching over 11 bases. The V and J ends lost 3 bases and 2 bases, in that order; junction bases with no gene match: 4. CDR3 length: 16 residues. The germline V gene encodes CDR1 KGHSH and CDR2 LQKENI. Here the CDR3 reads CASSPFSGGATDTQYF. In nucleotides, the CDR3 is TGTGCCAGCTCACCCTTTAGCGGGGGGGCCACAGATACGCAGTATTTT. Using reference TRBV18 and TRBJ2-3 for the parts outside the CDR3, the full variable domain is NAGVMQNPRHLVRRRGQEARLRCSPMKGHSHVYWYRQLPEEGLKFMVYLQKENIIDESGMPKERFSAEFPKEGPSILRIQQVVRGDSAAYFCASSPFSGGATDTQYFGPGTRLTVL.

This clone was seen a handful of times. This chain joins TRBV2 and TRBJ1-2; 8 nucleotides agree with TRBD1. The CDR3 loop spans 14 amino acids. Per germline, CDR1 SNHLY and CDR2 FYNNEI. V lost 1 base and J lost 6; bases outside the gene matches: 4. CDR3 DNA sequence: TGTGCCAGCAGTGAAGACAGGGGGAGAAATGGCTACACCTTC. Translation: CASSEDRGRNGYTF.

This clone was observed a single time. This chain connects TRBV7-9 to TRBJ2-7; 8 bases fit TRBD2. V was clipped by 5 bases and J by 0 bases; unmatched bases: 9. The CDR3 spans 16 residues. CDR1 is SEHNR, CDR2 FQNEAQ, per germline (reference sequence). This CDR3 is CASSPSRGGTSYEQYF. CDR3 in DNA: TGTGCCAGCAGCCCAAGCCGGGGGGGCACCTCCTACGAGCAGTACTTC.

This sequence joins TRBV5-1 and TRBJ2-3; TRBD1 might be the D (5 bases). Trimming removed 3 bases at V and 4 bases at J, with 15 bases between. Germline V CDR1 and CDR2: SGHRS, YFSETQ. The CDR3 totals 15 residues. CDR3 sequence (DNA): TGCGCCAGCAGCTCGGACGGCGCCAGGGCAGATACGCAGTATTTT. Its translation: CASSSDGARADTQYF.

The V and J genes are TRBV7-8 and TRBJ2-7, with TRBD1 identical over 7 bases. The CDR3 sequence is 14 residues long. V was pared by 8 bases and J by 4 bases, with 11 bases of the junction left unmatched. Germline CDR1 and CDR2: SGHVS and FQNEAQ. The CDR3 protein is CASATVGGQYEQYF. CDR3 bases: TGTGCCAGCGCTACCGTAGGGGGACAGTACGAGCAGTACTTC.

This clone has just one count. The V and J genes are TRBV6-6 and TRBJ2-2; D possibly matches TRBD1 or TRBD2 (5 bases each). CDR1 is MNHNY, CDR2 SVGAGI, per germline (reference sequence). V lost 1 base and J 5 bases, leaving 11 bases between the germline ends. The CDR3 has 15 amino acids. CDR3 nucleotides: TGTGCCAGCAGTTACTATGGGGACGGGACCGGGGAGCTGTTTTTT. Translating gives CASSYYGDGTGELFF.

As concerns this clone: Different DNA sequences within this sample yield the same CDR3. CDR3: CASSLQGGEQYF. The CDR3 bases are TGTGCCAGCAGCTTACAGGGGGGCGAGCAGTACTTC. The chain carries TRBV11-3 and TRBJ2-7; a possible D gene is TRBD1 (7 bases). Trimming left V 2 bases short and J 6 bases short, with 8 bases between. This CDR3 spans 12 amino acids. Germline V CDR1 and CDR2: SGHNT, YENEEA.

The chain joins TRBV18 to TRBJ2-6; D remains ambiguous. The ends were cut back, 5 bases at V and 0 bases at J, with 8 bases in the middle. CDR1 and CDR2 (germline): KGHSH, LQKENI. The CDR3 has 15 amino acids. CDR3: CASSGWNSGANVLTF. DNA of the CDR3: TGTGCCAGCTCAGGATGGAACTCTGGGGCCAACGTCCTGACTTTC.

This chain uses TRBV7-9 with TRBJ1-5; no firm D call. The CDR3 extends over 14 amino acids. Germline CDR1 and CDR2: SEHNR and FQNEAQ (reference sequence). The V end was cut by 3 bases, the J end by 0 bases, with 6 bases between. CDR3 in DNA: TGTGCCAGCAGCTTTCAGGATAGCAATCAGCCCCAGCATTTT. Residues: CASSFQDSNQPQHF. The entire variable domain, with the rest obtained from reference TRBV7-9 and TRBJ1-5, is as follows: DTGVSQNPRHKITKRGQNVTFRCDPISEHNRLYWYRQTLGQGPEFLTYFQNEAQLEKSRLLSDRFSAERPKGSFSTLEIQRTEQGDSAMYLCASSFQDSNQPQHFGDGTRLSIL.

The sample holds one count of this clone. V is TRBV27 and J is TRBJ2-7; D is undetermined. The V gene's germline CDR1 is MNHEY and CDR2 SMNVEV (reference sequence). CDR3 length: 10 amino acids. Trimming pared 4 bases from V and 4 bases from J, leaving 2 bases between. The CDR3: CASSSYEQYF. The CDR3 bases are TGTGCCAGCAGTTCTTACGAGCAGTACTTC.

This chain connects TRBV6-5 to TRBJ1-5; D unclear. Germline CDR1 and CDR2: MNHEY and SVGAGI. V lost 0 bases and J 1 base, leaving 7 bases between the germline ends. The CDR3 sequence is 15 residues long. As DNA, the CDR3 is TGTGCCAGCAGTTACTCGGCGACAAGCAATCAGCCCCAGCATTTT. Translated: CASSYSATSNQPQHF.

This sequence joins TRBV5-1 and TRBJ2-6; TRBD1 aligns across 8 bases. This CDR3 is built from 17 residues. Germline trimming cut 7 bases from V and 0 bases from J; bases unmatched to any gene: 9. CDR1 is SGHRS, CDR2 YFSETQ, per germline. In DNA form, the CDR3 reads TGCGCCAGCGCGCCGGGACAGGCCTTCTCTGGGGCCAACGTCCTGACTTTC. It encodes CASAPGQAFSGANVLTF.

The genes are TRBV2 and TRBJ1-6; 8 nucleotides agree with TRBD1. The CDR3 spans 14 residues. V lost 7 bases, J lost 3 bases, and 2 bases stayed unmatched. Germline-derived CDR1 and CDR2 are SNHLY and FYNNEI. The CDR3 here is CASKDRDYNSPLHF. For the CDR3, the DNA is TGTGCCAGCAAGGACAGGGACTATAATTCACCCCTCCACTTT.

The chain recombines TRBV6-5 with TRBJ1-1, with D perhaps matching TRBD1 (6 bases). V shed 1 base and J shed 1 base, with 13 bases lying between them. This CDR3 comprises 16 residues. The germline V gene encodes CDR1 MNHEY and CDR2 SVGAGI. The CDR3 spells CASSYWGAGSNTEAFF. The CDR3 bases are TGTGCCAGCAGTTACTGGGGGGCAGGGTCGAACACTGAAGCTTTCTTT.

This clone was picked up one time. The chain has TRBV18 and TRBJ2-3, with unresolved D. Germline V gene sequence: CDR1 KGHSH, CDR2 LQKENI. This CDR3 comprises 15 residues. The V and J ends lost 3 bases and 2 bases respectively, with 12 bases between them. CDR3 nucleotide sequence: TGTGCCAGCTCACCTTTATCCCCCAACACAGATACGCAGTATTTT. It is translated as CASSPLSPNTDTQYF.